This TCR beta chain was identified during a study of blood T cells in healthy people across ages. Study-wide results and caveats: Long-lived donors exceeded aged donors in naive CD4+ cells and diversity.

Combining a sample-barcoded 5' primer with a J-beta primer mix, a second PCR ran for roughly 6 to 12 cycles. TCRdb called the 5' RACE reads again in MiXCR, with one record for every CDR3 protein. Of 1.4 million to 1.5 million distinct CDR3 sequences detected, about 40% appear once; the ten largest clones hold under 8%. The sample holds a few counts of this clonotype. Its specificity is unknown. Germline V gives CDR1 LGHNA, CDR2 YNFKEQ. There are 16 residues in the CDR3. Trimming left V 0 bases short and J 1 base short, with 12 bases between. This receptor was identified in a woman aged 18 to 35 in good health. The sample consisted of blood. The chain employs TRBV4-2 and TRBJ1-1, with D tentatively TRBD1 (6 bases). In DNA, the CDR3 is TGTGCCAGCAGCCAAGATCAGGGGCGGGCGAACACTGAAGCTTTCTTT. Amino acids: CASSQDQGRANTEAFF.